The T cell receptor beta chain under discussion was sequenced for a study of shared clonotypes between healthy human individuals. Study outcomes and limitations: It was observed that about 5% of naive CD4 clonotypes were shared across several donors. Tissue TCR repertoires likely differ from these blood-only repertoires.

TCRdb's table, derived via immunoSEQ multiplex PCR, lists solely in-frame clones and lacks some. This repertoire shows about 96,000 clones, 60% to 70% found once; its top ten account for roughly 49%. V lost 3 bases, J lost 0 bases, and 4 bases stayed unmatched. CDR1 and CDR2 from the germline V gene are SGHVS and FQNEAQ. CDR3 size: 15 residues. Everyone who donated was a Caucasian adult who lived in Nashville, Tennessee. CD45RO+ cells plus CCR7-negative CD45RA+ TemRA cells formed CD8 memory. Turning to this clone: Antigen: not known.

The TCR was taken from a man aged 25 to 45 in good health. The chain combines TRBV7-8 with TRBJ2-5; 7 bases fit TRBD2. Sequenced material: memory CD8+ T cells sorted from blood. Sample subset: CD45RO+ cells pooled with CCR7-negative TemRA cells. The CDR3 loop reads CASSFWGGHQETQYF. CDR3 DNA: TGTGCCAGCAGCTTCTGGGGGGGACACCAAGAGACCCAGTACTTC.